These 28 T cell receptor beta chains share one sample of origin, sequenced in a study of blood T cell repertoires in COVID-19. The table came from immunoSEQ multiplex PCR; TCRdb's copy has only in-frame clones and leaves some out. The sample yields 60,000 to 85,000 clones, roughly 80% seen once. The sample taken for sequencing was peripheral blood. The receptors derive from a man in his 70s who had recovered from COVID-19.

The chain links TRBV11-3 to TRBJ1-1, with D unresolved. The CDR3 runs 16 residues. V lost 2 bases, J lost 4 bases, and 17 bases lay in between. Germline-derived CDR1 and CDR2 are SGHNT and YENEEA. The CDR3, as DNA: TGTGCCAGCAGCTTAAATGTGGTCAAAGGCGGCACTGAAGCTTTCTTT. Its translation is CASSLNVVKGGTEAFF.

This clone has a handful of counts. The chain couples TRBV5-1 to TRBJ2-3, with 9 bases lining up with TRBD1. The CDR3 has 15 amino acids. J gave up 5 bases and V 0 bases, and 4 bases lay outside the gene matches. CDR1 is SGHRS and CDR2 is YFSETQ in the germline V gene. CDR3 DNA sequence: TGCGCCAGCAGCTTGGATGGGGACAGGGTAGATACGCAGTATTTT. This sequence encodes CASSLDGDRVDTQYF.

The CDR3 loop reads CAIRTDRAPGNTIYF. The CDR3, as DNA: TGTGCCATCAGGACGGACAGGGCGCCTGGAAACACCATATATTTT. The chain carries TRBV10-3 and TRBJ1-3, with TRBD1 matching 8 bases. The germline V gene encodes CDR1 ENHRY and CDR2 SYGVKD. The CDR3 contains 15 residues. J was trimmed by 2 bases and V by 6 bases; bases with no gene match: 6.

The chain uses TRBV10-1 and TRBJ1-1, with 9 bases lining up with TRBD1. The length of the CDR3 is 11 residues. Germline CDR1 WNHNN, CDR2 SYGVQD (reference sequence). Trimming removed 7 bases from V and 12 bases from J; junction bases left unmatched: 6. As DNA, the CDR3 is TGCGCCAGCACTGGGGGGACAGGGACTTTCTTT. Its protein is CASTGGTGTFF.

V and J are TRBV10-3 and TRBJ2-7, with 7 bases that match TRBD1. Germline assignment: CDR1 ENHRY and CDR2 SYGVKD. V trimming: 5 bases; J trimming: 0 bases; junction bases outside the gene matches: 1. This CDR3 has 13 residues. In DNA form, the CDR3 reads TGTGCCATCAGTCGGGACAGCTCCTACGAGCAGTACTTC. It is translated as CAISRDSSYEQYF.

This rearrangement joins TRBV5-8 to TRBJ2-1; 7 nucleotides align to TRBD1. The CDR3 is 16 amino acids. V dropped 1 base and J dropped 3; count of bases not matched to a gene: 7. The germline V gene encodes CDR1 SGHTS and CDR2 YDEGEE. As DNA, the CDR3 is TGTGCCAGCAGCTTGAACAGGGGCCGCCGCTACAATGAGCAGTTCTTC. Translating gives CASSLNRGRRYNEQFF. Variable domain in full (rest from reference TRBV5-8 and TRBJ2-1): EAGVTQSPTHLIKTRGQQATLRCSPISGHTSVYWYQQALGLGLQFLLWYDEGEERNRGNFPPRFSGRQFPNYSSELNVNALELEDSALYLCASSLNRGRRYNEQFFGPGTRLTVL.

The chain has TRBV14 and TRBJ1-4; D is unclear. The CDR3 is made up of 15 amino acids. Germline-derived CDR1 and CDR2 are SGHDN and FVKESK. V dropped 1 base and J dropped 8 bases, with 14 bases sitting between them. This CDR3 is CASSQVAGVEEKLFF. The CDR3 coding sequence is TGTGCCAGCAGCCAAGTGGCAGGCGTCGAGGAAAAACTGTTTTTT.

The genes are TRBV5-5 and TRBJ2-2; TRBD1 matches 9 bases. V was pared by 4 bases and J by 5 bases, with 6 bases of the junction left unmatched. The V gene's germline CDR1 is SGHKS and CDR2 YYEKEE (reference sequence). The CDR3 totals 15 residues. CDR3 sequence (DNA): TGTGCCAGCAGCATAACAGGGGGCGGGACCGGGGAGCTGTTTTTT. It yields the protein CASSITGGGTGELFF.

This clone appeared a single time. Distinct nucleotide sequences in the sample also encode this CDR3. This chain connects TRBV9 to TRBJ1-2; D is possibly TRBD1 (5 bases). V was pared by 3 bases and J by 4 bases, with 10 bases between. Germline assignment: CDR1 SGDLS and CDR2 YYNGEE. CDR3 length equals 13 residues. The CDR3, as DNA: TGTGCCAGCAGCGCGCCAGGGATCTATGGCTACACCTTC. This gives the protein CASSAPGIYGYTF.

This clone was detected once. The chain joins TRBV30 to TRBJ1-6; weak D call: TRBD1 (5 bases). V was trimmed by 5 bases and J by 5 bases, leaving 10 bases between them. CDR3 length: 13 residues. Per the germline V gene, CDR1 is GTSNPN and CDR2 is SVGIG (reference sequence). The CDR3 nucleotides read TGTGCCTGGGGCGACAGCCATAATTCACCCCTCCACTTT. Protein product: CAWGDSHNSPLHF.

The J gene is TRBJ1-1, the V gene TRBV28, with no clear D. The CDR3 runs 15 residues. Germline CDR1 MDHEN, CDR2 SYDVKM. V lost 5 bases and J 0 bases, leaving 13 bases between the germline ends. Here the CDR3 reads CASSPPGELNTEAFF. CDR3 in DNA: TGTGCCAGCAGTCCTCCCGGGGAATTGAACACTGAAGCTTTCTTT.

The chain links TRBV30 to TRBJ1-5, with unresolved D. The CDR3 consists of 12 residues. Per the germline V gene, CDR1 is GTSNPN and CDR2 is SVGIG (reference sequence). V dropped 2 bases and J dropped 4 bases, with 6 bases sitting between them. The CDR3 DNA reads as TGTGCCTGGAGTCGAGGGAATCAGCCCCAGCATTTT. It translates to CAWSRGNQPQHF.

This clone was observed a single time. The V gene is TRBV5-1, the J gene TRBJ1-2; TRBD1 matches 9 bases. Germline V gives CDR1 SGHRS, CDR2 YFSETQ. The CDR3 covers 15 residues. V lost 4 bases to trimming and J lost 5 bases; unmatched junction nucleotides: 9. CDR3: CASSPTGGSGYGYTF. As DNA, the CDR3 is TGCGCCAGCAGCCCGACAGGGGGATCGGGATATGGCTACACCTTC.

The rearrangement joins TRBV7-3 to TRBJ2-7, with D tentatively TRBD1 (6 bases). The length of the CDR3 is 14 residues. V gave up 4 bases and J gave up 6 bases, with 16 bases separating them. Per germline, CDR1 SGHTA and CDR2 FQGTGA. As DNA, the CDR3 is TGTGCCAGCAGCTCCGGGTACCAAGGGGGCGAGCAGTACTTC. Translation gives CASSSGYQGGEQYF.

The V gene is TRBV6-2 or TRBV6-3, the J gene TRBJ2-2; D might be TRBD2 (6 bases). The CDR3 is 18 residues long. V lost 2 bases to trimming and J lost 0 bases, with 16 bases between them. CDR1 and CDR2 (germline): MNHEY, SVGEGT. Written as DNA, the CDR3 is TGTGCCAGCAGTTACCGACTAGACGGCGAGACGAACACCGGGGAGCTGTTTTTT. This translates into CASSYRLDGETNTGELFF.

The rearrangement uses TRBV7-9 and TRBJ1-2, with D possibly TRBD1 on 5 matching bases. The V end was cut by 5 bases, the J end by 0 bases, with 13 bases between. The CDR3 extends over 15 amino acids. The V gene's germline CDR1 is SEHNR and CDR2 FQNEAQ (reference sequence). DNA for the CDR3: TGTGCCAGCAGCCTCGGACAAATGACTAACTATGGCTACACCTTC. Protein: CASSLGQMTNYGYTF.

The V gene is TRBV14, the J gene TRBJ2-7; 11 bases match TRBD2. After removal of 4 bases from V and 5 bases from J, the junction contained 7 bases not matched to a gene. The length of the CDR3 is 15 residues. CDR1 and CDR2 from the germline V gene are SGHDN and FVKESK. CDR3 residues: CASSLRLAGFHEQYF. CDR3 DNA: TGTGCCAGCAGCCTACGACTAGCGGGGTTCCACGAGCAGTACTTC.

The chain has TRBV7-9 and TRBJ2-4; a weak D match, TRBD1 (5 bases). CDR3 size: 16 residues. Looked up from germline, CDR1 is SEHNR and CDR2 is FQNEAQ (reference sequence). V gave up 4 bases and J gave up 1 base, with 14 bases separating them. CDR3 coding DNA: TGTGCCAGCAGCTACTGGACAAGTCGGGCCAAAAACATTCAGTACTTC. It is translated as CASSYWTSRAKNIQYF.

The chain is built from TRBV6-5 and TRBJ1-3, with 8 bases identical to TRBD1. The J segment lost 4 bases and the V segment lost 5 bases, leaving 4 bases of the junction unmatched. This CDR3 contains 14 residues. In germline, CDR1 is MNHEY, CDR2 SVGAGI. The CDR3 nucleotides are TGTGCCAGCAGTCAGGACAGGGACGGAAACACCATATATTTT. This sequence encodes CASSQDRDGNTIYF.

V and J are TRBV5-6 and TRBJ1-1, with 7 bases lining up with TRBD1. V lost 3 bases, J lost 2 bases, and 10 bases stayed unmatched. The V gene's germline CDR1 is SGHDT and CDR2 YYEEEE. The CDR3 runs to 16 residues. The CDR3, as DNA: TGTGCCAGCAGCTGGCAGGGGGTGGGCTTCAACACTGAAGCTTTCTTT. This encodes CASSWQGVGFNTEAFF.

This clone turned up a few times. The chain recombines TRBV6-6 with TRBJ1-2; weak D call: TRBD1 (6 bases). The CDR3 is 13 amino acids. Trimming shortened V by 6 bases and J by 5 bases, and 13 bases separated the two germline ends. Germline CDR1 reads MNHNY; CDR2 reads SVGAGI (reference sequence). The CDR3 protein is CASSPGQNYGYTF. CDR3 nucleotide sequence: TGTGCCAGCAGCCCCGGACAGAATTATGGCTACACCTTC.

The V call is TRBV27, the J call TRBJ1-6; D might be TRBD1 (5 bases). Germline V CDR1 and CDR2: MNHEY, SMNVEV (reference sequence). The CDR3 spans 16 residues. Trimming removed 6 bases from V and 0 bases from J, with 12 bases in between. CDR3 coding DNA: TGTGCCAGCAGCAAAGACGACAGCTCCTATAATTCACCCCTCCACTTT. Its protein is CASSKDDSSYNSPLHF.

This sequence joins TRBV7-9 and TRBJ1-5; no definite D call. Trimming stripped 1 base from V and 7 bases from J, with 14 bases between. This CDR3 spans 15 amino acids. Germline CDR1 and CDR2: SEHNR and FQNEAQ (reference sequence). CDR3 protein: CASSLGEGTWQPQHF. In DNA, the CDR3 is TGTGCCAGCAGCTTAGGCGAGGGAACGTGGCAGCCCCAGCATTTT.

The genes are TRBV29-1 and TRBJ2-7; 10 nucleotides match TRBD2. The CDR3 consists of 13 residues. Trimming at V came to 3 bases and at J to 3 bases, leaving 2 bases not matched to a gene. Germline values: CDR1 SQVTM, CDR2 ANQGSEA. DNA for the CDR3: TGCAGCGTTGATCTAGCGGGGGACTACGAGCAGTACTTC. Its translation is CSVDLAGDYEQYF.

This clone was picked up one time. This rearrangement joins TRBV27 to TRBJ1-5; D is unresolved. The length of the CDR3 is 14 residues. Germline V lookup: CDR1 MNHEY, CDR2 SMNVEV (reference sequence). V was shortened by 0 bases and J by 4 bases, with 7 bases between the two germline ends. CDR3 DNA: TGTGCCAGCAGTTTATCAGCCGGGAATCAGCCCCAGCATTTT. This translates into CASSLSAGNQPQHF.

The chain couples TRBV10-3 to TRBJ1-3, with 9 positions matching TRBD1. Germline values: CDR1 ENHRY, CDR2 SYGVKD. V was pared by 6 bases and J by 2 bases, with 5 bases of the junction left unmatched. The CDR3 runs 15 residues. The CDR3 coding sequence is TGTGCCATCAGCCGGGACAGGGATGCTGGAAACACCATATATTTT. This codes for CAISRDRDAGNTIYF.

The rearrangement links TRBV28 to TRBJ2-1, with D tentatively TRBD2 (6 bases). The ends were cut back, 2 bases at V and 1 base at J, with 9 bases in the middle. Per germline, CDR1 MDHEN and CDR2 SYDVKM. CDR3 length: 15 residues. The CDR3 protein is CASSLVGSSYNEQFF. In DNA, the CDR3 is TGTGCCAGCAGTTTAGTCGGGAGTTCCTACAATGAGCAGTTCTTC.

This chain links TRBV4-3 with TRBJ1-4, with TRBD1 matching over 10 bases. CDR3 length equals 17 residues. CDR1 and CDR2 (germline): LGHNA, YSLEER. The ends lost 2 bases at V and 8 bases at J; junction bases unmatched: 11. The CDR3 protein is CASSQTPDRGRGEKLFF. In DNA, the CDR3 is TGCGCCAGCAGCCAAACCCCCGACAGGGGGCGCGGGGAAAAACTGTTTTTT.